This passage covers 25 T cell receptor beta chains from one sample sequenced in a study of blood T cells in healthy people across ages. A J-beta primer mix and a sample-barcoded 5' primer were used in a second PCR of about 7 to 12 cycles. From the 5' RACE reads, TCRdb called clonotypes with MiXCR, one entry per CDR3 protein. This table has approximately 1,100,000 distinct CDR3 sequences, 45% appearing once. Material: blood. All receptors derive from a woman in her sixties in good health.

The genes are TRBV7-6 and TRBJ1-2, with 7 bases identical to TRBD1. The CDR3 loop spans 16 amino acids. Germline loops: CDR1 SGHVS, CDR2 FNYEAQ. With 1 base clipped from V and 4 bases from J, the junction kept 9 bases outside the gene matches. This chain's CDR3 is CASSLGTGSLGYGYTF. DNA of the CDR3: TGTGCCAGCAGCTTAGGGACAGGATCCTTGGGCTATGGCTACACCTTC.

This clonotype was seen more than once but under ten times. This chain links TRBV3-1 with TRBJ2-1; 9 bases fit TRBD2. J gave up 9 bases and V 4 bases, and 10 bases lay outside the gene matches. This CDR3 contains 15 residues. Per the germline V gene, CDR1 is LGHDT and CDR2 is YNNKEL (reference sequence). CDR3 bases: TGTGCCAGCAGCCCCTACACCGGGACTAGCAGTGAGCAGTTCTTC. The encoded protein is CASSPYTGTSSEQFF.

This clonotype was counted at least ten times. This chain uses TRBV10-3 with TRBJ2-6; unclear D gene. This CDR3 comprises 14 residues. V lost 6 bases, J lost 0 bases, and 6 bases lay in between. Germline loops: CDR1 ENHRY, CDR2 SYGVKD. CDR3 sequence: CAIRTPSGANVLTF. As DNA, the CDR3 is TGTGCCATCAGGACCCCCTCTGGGGCCAACGTCCTGACTTTC.

The genes are TRBV7-9 and TRBJ2-7; 7 nucleotides match TRBD2. The end of the DNA aligns better with TRBJ2-5, so the J call may be wrong. This CDR3 spans 16 amino acids. The germline CDR1 and CDR2 sequences are SEHNR and FQNEAQ (reference sequence). CDR3 DNA sequence: TGTGCCTATACACAGACGAGCGCGGGAGCGAGGGAGACCCAGTACTTC. Translated, it gives CAYTQTSAGARETQYF.

V and J are TRBV20-1 and TRBJ2-7, with D possibly being TRBD1 (6 bases). Trimming left V 3 bases short and J 0 bases short, with 12 bases between. The CDR3 runs to 14 residues. Germline V CDR1 and CDR2: DFQATT, SNEGSKA (reference sequence). CDR3 DNA sequence: TGCAGTGCTAGTCCGACAGGCGTCTCCTACGAGCAGTACTTC. Translating gives CSASPTGVSYEQYF.

J is TRBJ2-3 and V is TRBV29-1; 13 bases are shared with TRBD2. Germline V gene data show CDR1 as SQVTM and CDR2 as ANQGSEA. CDR3 length equals 14 residues. Losses at the gene ends were 6 bases for V and 6 bases for J; bases not matched to a gene: 6. The CDR3 here is CSVYGLAGDDTQYF. CDR3 bases: TGCAGCGTATATGGACTAGCGGGAGACGATACGCAGTATTTT.

This clonotype was counted between two and nine times. CDR3 nucleotide sequence: TGCAGTGCTAGAGAATCAGGGACAGGGGGTGAGCAGTTCTTC. As protein: CSARESGTGGEQFF. This sequence joins TRBV20-1 and TRBJ2-1; the match to TRBD1 covers 11 bases. Germline values: CDR1 DFQATT, CDR2 SNEGSKA (reference sequence). The CDR3 runs 14 residues. The trim removed 0 bases at V and 9 bases at J, leaving 4 bases unmatched.

This chain uses TRBV20-1 with TRBJ2-1; 7 positions match TRBD1. The germline V gene has CDR1 DFQATT and CDR2 SNEGSKA (reference sequence). With 0 bases clipped from V and 3 bases from J, the junction kept 11 bases outside the gene matches. CDR3 size: 17 residues. The CDR3 DNA sequence: TGCAGTGCTAGAGATGTGGTTCTAGGGGGCGGCTACAATGAGCAGTTCTTC. It translates to CSARDVVLGGGYNEQFF.

V and J are TRBV7-2 and TRBJ1-5; D not certain. V lost 3 bases and J lost 5, with 11 bases in between. This CDR3 has 14 residues. From germline, CDR1 is SGHTA and CDR2 FQGNSA. The CDR3 loop is CASSFVRRDQPQHF. The CDR3 region has the DNA TGTGCCAGCAGCTTCGTCCGCCGGGATCAGCCCCAGCATTTT. The full variable domain, in which reference TRBV7-2 and TRBJ1-5 provide the parts outside the CDR3, is GAGVSQSPSNKVTEKGKDVELRCDPISGHTALYWYRQSLGQGLEFLIYFQGNSAPDKSGLPSDRFSAERTGGSVSTLTIQRTQQEDSAVYLCASSFVRRDQPQHFGDGTRLSIL.

The V gene is TRBV5-8, the J gene TRBJ2-7; TRBD2 matches at 7 bases. V shed 0 bases, J shed 0 bases, and the junction held 3 bases outside the gene matches. Germline V CDR1 and CDR2: SGHTS, YDEGEE. The CDR3 is 15 amino acids. For the CDR3, the DNA is TGTGCCAGCAGCTTGGGGCGGGGGACCTCCTACGAGCAGTACTTC. Protein product: CASSLGRGTSYEQYF.

The chain has TRBV12-3 or TRBV12-4 and TRBJ2-4; TRBD2 agrees at 10 bases. The J call may be wrong; the DNA end is better matched by TRBJ2-7. The CDR3 sequence is 15 residues long. This chain's CDR3 is CASSFSLAGVSEQYF. The CDR3 DNA is TGTGCCAGCAGTTTTAGCCTAGCGGGAGTTTCCGAGCAGTACTTC.

V usage is TRBV20-1 and J usage is TRBJ1-5; 10 nucleotides align to TRBD1. The CDR3 has 16 amino acids. CDR1 DFQATT and CDR2 SNEGSKA come from the germline V gene (reference sequence). V gave up 3 bases and J gave up 1 base; unmatched junction bases: 6. The CDR3 here is CSASVRDRGSNQPQHF. In DNA, the CDR3 is TGCAGTGCTAGCGTTAGGGACAGGGGAAGCAATCAGCCCCAGCATTTT.

This clonotype was seen just once. V is TRBV20-1 and J is TRBJ2-3; D unclear. V lost 5 bases, J lost 6 bases, and 12 bases lay in between. CDR1 is DFQATT and CDR2 is SNEGSKA in the germline V gene (reference sequence). This CDR3 comprises 12 residues. CDR3 nucleotide sequence: TGCAGTGCTTCCCAGCAGGAGGATACGCAGTATTTT. Translation: CSASQQEDTQYF.

This clonotype was counted only a few times. This chain joins TRBV7-8 and TRBJ2-4, with D possibly TRBD2 on 6 matching bases. Germline V gives CDR1 SGHVS, CDR2 FQNEAQ. V was trimmed by 5 bases and J by 0 bases, leaving 8 bases between them. The CDR3 loop spans 14 amino acids. The CDR3 DNA follows: TGTGCCAGCAGCATTAGCGGAGCCAAAAACATTCAGTACTTC. This translates into CASSISGAKNIQYF.

This chain connects TRBV20-1 to TRBJ2-7; D might be TRBD1 (5 bases). Between the trimmed V and J ends, which lost 0 bases and 3 bases, there was a span of 15 bases. CDR1 DFQATT and CDR2 SNEGSKA come from the germline V gene (reference sequence). This CDR3 contains 15 residues. CDR3 in amino acids: CSARDGAGGHYEQYF. The CDR3 DNA reads TGCAGTGCTAGAGATGGGGCAGGCGGTCACTACGAGCAGTACTTC.

This clonotype was recorded a few times. The chain links TRBV20-1 to TRBJ2-5; D is perhaps TRBD1 (6 bases). The CDR3 has 12 residues. Germline V gives CDR1 DFQATT, CDR2 SNEGSKA (reference sequence). Trimming left V 4 bases short and J 5 bases short, with 11 bases between. The CDR3 is CSATGERETQYF. The CDR3 DNA is TGCAGTGCTACAGGGGAGCGGGAGACCCAGTACTTC.

Concerning this clonotype: A much larger clone lies a single base off, so this may be a read error. V gene TRBV10-3 combines with J gene TRBJ2-3; D perhaps matches TRBD1 (5 bases). CDR3 length: 13 amino acids. CDR1 ENHRY and CDR2 SYGVKD come from the germline V gene. The CDR3 DNA reads TGTGCCATCGCGATGCGGAGCACAGGTACGCAGTATTTT. Translation: CAIAMRSTGTQYF.

This clonotype appeared a few times. V gene TRBV29-1 combines with J gene TRBJ2-7; a weak D match, TRBD1 (6 bases). The CDR3 contains 12 residues. V dropped 7 bases and J dropped 2 bases, with 12 bases sitting between them. CDR1 is SQVTM, CDR2 ANQGSEA, per germline. CDR3 amino acids: CSARQDTYEQYF. CDR3 coding DNA: TGCAGCGCTAGACAGGATACCTACGAGCAGTACTTC.

The rearrangement joins TRBV15 to TRBJ2-7, with TRBD1 as a possible D gene (7 bases). This CDR3 region has 17 residues. Between the trimmed V and J ends, which lost 0 bases and 2 bases, there was a span of 17 bases. Per the germline V gene, CDR1 is LNHNV and CDR2 is YYDKDF (reference sequence). In DNA form, the CDR3 reads TGTGCCACCAGCAGAGATGGAGGGGGCCTGGGGACCTACGAGCAGTACTTC. It specifies CATSRDGGGLGTYEQYF.

CDR3 bases: TGCAGTGCATGGACAGGAGAGAACACTGAAGCTTTCTTT. Protein sequence: CSAWTGENTEAFF. The chain combines TRBV20-1 with TRBJ1-1; 7 bases match TRBD1. Germline trimming cut 6 bases from V and 1 base from J; bases unmatched to any gene: 5. The CDR3 sequence is 13 residues long. CDR1 and CDR2 (germline): DFQATT, SNEGSKA (reference sequence).

The J gene is TRBJ2-1, the V gene TRBV29-1; 7 positions agree with TRBD1. Looked up from germline, CDR1 is SQVTM and CDR2 is ANQGSEA. Trimming cost V 3 bases and J 15 bases; bases outside gene matches: 14. The CDR3 totals 13 residues. The DNA for the CDR3 is TGCAGCGTTGAGCAGAGGACAGGCCTGGGTCCGTTCTTC. Translated: CSVEQRTGLGPFF.

This clonotype was detected only a few times. V gene TRBV6-6 combines with J gene TRBJ1-5; 9 nucleotides match TRBD1. The CDR3 has 13 amino acids. V dropped 5 bases and J dropped 7; count of bases not matched to a gene: 3. Germline lookup yields CDR1 MNHNY and CDR2 SVGAGI (reference sequence). CDR3 nucleotides: TGTGCCAGCAGTCCACAGGGGGCGCAGCCCCAGCATTTT. Protein sequence: CASSPQGAQPQHF.

The chain combines TRBV27 with TRBJ2-7, with 9 bases aligning to TRBD1. Germline CDR1 and CDR2: MNHEY and SMNVEV (reference sequence). V dropped 6 bases and J dropped 3; count of bases not matched to a gene: 6. CDR3 size: 14 residues. CDR3 in amino acids: CASRAGTGIYEQYF. The DNA of the CDR3 is TGTGCCAGCAGAGCCGGGACAGGGATCTACGAGCAGTACTTC.

V and J are TRBV5-1 and TRBJ1-4, with D possibly matching TRBD1 (6 bases). This CDR3 has 14 amino acids. Trimming stripped 1 base from V and 7 bases from J, with 11 bases between. Germline assignment: CDR1 SGHRS and CDR2 YFSETQ. Written as DNA, the CDR3 is TGCGCCAGCAGCTTGACAGGGTTTGGTGAAAAACTGTTTTTT. Translated: CASSLTGFGEKLFF.

A remark on this clonotype: A read error may explain this, as a much larger clone is one base away. This sequence joins TRBV7-8 and TRBJ1-5, with 9 bases matching TRBD1. Germline V gene lookup returns CDR1 SGHVS and CDR2 FQNEAQ. With V trimmed by 4 bases and J by 7 bases, 5 bases remained unmatched. The CDR3 has 14 residues. This CDR3 is CASSYRDREQPQHF. In DNA form, the CDR3 reads TGTGCCAGCAGCTACCGGGACAGGGAACAGCCCCAGCATTTT.